The clone carrying this T cell receptor (beta chain) was seen many times. What it recognizes is unknown. The data originate from a study of response to subunit inactivated influenza vaccine. Overall study results and limits: It was the authors' suggestion that each seasonal influenza vaccination recruits few new T cells.

This CDR3 is built from 14 residues. Germline CDR1 reads MDHEN; CDR2 reads SYDVKM. Trimming took 10 bases from V and 2 from J, leaving 18 bases between them. Via MiXCR, TCRdb re-called the RT-PCR reads, giving one row per CDR3 protein. The sample lists 500,000 to 600,000 distinct CDR3 sequences, 12% occurring once. The sample was PBMCs from blood, taken on the day of vaccination. This chain joins TRBV28 and TRBJ2-7; unclear D gene. The receptor was derived from a man in his fifties or sixties who received an inactivated influenza vaccine. This CDR3 reads CATSLGSPTYEQYF. CDR3 coding DNA: TGTGCCACCTCACTGGGGTCCCCCACCTACGAGCAGTACTTC.